A selection of T cell receptor beta chains follows, all from one sample in a study of CD8 T cells in ankylosing spondylitis. TCRdb reprocessed the 5' RACE reads via MiXCR and lists one record per CDR3 protein. The sample includes about 540,000 distinct CDR3 sequences, 12% seen only once; the top ten take nearly 7%. Sequenced input: blood, either unsorted or a sorted T cell fraction (not recorded which). The source is a male donor with ankylosing spondylitis. The CDR3 runs from the conserved cysteine through the conserved F or W. Fields, in order: D gene, clone size, J gene, V gene, CDR3 length, CDR3 DNA, CDR3 protein. A D gene is named only where the DNA matches it firmly. Size values are once, few and many counts, or a class for expanded clones, and some rows have none.

D gene: TRBD1; clone size: many; J gene: TRBJ1-2; V gene: TRBV12-3/TRBV12-4; CDR3 length: 14; CDR3 DNA: TGTGCCAGCAGCGAGCCAGGGGGAGGTTATGGCTACACCTTC; CDR3 protein: CASSEPGGGYGYTF
D gene: TRBD2; clone size: many; J gene: TRBJ2-1; V gene: TRBV7-2; CDR3 length: 15; CDR3 DNA: TGTGCCAGCAGAGAAGGACTAGCGGGAGGAAATGAGCAGTTCTTC; CDR3 protein: CASREGLAGGNEQFF
D gene: NA; clone size: few; J gene: TRBJ2-2; V gene: TRBV19; CDR3 length: 14; CDR3 DNA: TGTGCCAGTAGTCCCCCGGGGGCCACCGGGGAGCTGTTTTTT; CDR3 protein: CASSPPGATGELFF
D gene: NA; clone size: many; J gene: TRBJ2-5; V gene: TRBV12-3/TRBV12-4; CDR3 length: 15; CDR3 DNA: TGTGCCAGCAGCCCCTCCGGACAGAAACAAGAGACCCAGTACTTC; CDR3 protein: CASSPSGQKQETQYF
D gene: NA; clone size: NA; J gene: TRBJ2-3; V gene: TRBV11-1; CDR3 length: 15; CDR3 DNA: TGTGCCAGCAGCGGGGAGGGGGGGAAAACAGATACGCAGTATTTT; CDR3 protein: CASSGEGGKTDTQYF
D gene: NA; clone size: few; J gene: TRBJ2-2; V gene: TRBV4-2; CDR3 length: 15; CDR3 DNA: TGTGCCAGCAGCCAATTTCCGGGATGGGGCGGGGAGCTGTTTTTT; CDR3 protein: CASSQFPGWGGELFF
D gene: TRBD1; clone size: NA; J gene: TRBJ2-1; V gene: TRBV10-2; CDR3 length: 15; CDR3 DNA: TGCGCCAGCAGTAGCACAGGGGGTCCCTACAATGAGCAGTTCTTC; CDR3 protein: CASSSTGGPYNEQFF
D gene: TRBD2; clone size: few; J gene: TRBJ2-1; V gene: TRBV2; CDR3 length: 15; CDR3 DNA: TGTGCCAGCAGGTTCCTAGCGGGGGCTAGGAATGAGCAGTTCTTC; CDR3 protein: CASRFLAGARNEQFF
D gene: NA; clone size: many; J gene: TRBJ2-2; V gene: TRBV5-1; CDR3 length: 14; CDR3 DNA: TGCGCCAGCAGCCCGGACCCATACACCGGGGAGCTGTTTTTT; CDR3 protein: CASSPDPYTGELFF
D gene: NA; clone size: NA; J gene: TRBJ2-1; V gene: TRBV5-1; CDR3 length: 15; CDR3 DNA: TGCGCCAGCAGCTTGGTGGTAGCGGAGTACAATGAGCAGTTCTTC; CDR3 protein: CASSLVVAEYNEQFF
D gene: TRBD1; clone size: many; J gene: TRBJ1-1; V gene: TRBV5-1; CDR3 length: 14; CDR3 DNA: TGCGCCAGCAGCGACGGACAGGGGAACACTGAAGCTTTCTTT; CDR3 protein: CASSDGQGNTEAFF
D gene: NA; clone size: few; J gene: TRBJ2-3; V gene: TRBV3-1; CDR3 length: 13; CDR3 DNA: TGTGCCAGCAGCCGCCCCGTAGGAGATACGCAGTATTTT; CDR3 protein: CASSRPVGDTQYF
D gene: TRBD2; clone size: NA; J gene: TRBJ2-5; V gene: TRBV10-2; CDR3 length: 14; CDR3 DNA: TGCGCCAGCGGGCTAGCGGGAGGTCACGAGACCCAGTACTTC; CDR3 protein: CASGLAGGHETQYF
D gene: TRBD2; clone size: NA; J gene: TRBJ2-2; V gene: TRBV15; CDR3 length: 18; CDR3 DNA: TGTGCCACCAGCAGAGATTGGGCGGGAGTAGCGAACACCGGGGAGCCGTTTTTT; CDR3 protein: CATSRDWAGVANTGEPFF
D gene: NA; clone size: NA; J gene: TRBJ1-1; V gene: TRBV6-1; CDR3 length: 13; CDR3 DNA: TGTGCCAGCTCCTACGCCATGAACACTGAAGCTTTCTTT; CDR3 protein: CASSYAMNTEAFF
D gene: TRBD2; clone size: NA; J gene: TRBJ2-1; V gene: TRBV20-1; CDR3 length: 15; CDR3 DNA: TGCAGTGCTAGAGATCCCGGCGGGAGGGCGAATGAGCAGTTCTTC; CDR3 protein: CSARDPGGRANEQFF
D gene: NA; clone size: few; J gene: TRBJ2-7; V gene: TRBV3-1; CDR3 length: 15; CDR3 DNA: TGTGCCAGCAGCCAAGCGGTTGCAGGTCTCTACGAGCAGTACTTC; CDR3 protein: CASSQAVAGLYEQYF
D gene: NA; clone size: NA; J gene: TRBJ1-5; V gene: TRBV12-3/TRBV12-4; CDR3 length: 14; CDR3 DNA: TGTGCCAGCAGCCCGGCGGGGAACAATCAGCCCCAGCATTTT; CDR3 protein: CASSPAGNNQPQHF
D gene: TRBD1; clone size: few; J gene: TRBJ2-5; V gene: TRBV7-8; CDR3 length: 15; CDR3 DNA: TGTGCCAGCAGCTTAGGCGGACAGGTCCAAGAGACCCAGTACTTC; CDR3 protein: CASSLGGQVQETQYF
D gene: NA; clone size: NA; J gene: TRBJ2-3; V gene: TRBV29-1; CDR3 length: 11; CDR3 DNA: TGCAGCGGGGGCCACACAGATACGCAGTATTTT; CDR3 protein: CSGGHTDTQYF
D gene: TRBD2; clone size: NA; J gene: TRBJ2-1; V gene: TRBV9; CDR3 length: 16; CDR3 DNA: TGTGCCAGCAGCGCGGGGGGAGGACTATACTACAATGAGCAGTTCTTC; CDR3 protein: CASSAGGGLYYNEQFF
D gene: NA; clone size: many; J gene: TRBJ2-1; V gene: TRBV4-2; CDR3 length: 15; CDR3 DNA: TGTGCCAGCAGCCAATCCAGGGGCGTAAGCGGTGAGCAGTTCTTC; CDR3 protein: CASSQSRGVSGEQFF
D gene: NA; clone size: NA; J gene: TRBJ1-1; V gene: TRBV27; CDR3 length: 15; CDR3 DNA: TGTGCCAGCAGTTTATCGCTGCGGGGGAACACTGAAGCTTTCTTT; CDR3 protein: CASSLSLRGNTEAFF
D gene: TRBD2; clone size: NA; J gene: TRBJ2-2; V gene: TRBV5-1; CDR3 length: 15; CDR3 DNA: TGCGCCAGCAGCACTCTAGCGGGAGACACCGGGGAGCTGTTTTTT; CDR3 protein: CASSTLAGDTGELFF
D gene: TRBD2; clone size: NA; J gene: TRBJ2-3; V gene: TRBV27; CDR3 length: 12; CDR3 DNA: TGTGCCAGCCGCGGGGGAGCAGATACGCAGTATTTT; CDR3 protein: CASRGGADTQYF
D gene: TRBD1; clone size: few; J gene: TRBJ1-5; V gene: TRBV24-1; CDR3 length: 15; CDR3 DNA: TGTGCCACCAGTCACAGGCAGGGGGGCAATCAGCCCCAGCATTTT; CDR3 protein: CATSHRQGGNQPQHF
D gene: NA; clone size: many; J gene: TRBJ2-1; V gene: TRBV20-1; CDR3 length: 15; CDR3 DNA: TGCAGTGCTGTAGGGCTACTCGATCCCTACAATGAGCAGTTCTTC; CDR3 protein: CSAVGLLDPYNEQFF
D gene: NA; clone size: few; J gene: TRBJ2-6; V gene: TRBV7-8; CDR3 length: 14; CDR3 DNA: TGTGCCAGCAGCTCTTTACTCGACAGGAACGTCCTGACTTTC; CDR3 protein: CASSSLLDRNVLTF
D gene: TRBD2; clone size: few; J gene: TRBJ2-3; V gene: TRBV20-1; CDR3 length: 15; CDR3 DNA: TGCAGTGCTACGACTAGCGGGACTATGAGGGATACGCAGTATTTT; CDR3 protein: CSATTSGTMRDTQYF
D gene: NA; clone size: NA; J gene: TRBJ2-1; V gene: TRBV20-1; CDR3 length: 14; CDR3 DNA: TGCAGTGCTAGTCGGGGATGGGGCTACAATGAGCAGTTCTTC; CDR3 protein: CSASRGWGYNEQFF
D gene: NA; clone size: few; J gene: TRBJ1-4; V gene: TRBV7-2; CDR3 length: 14; CDR3 DNA: TGTGCCAGCAGCTTAGCTGGCAGCGGGGAAAAACTGTTTTTT; CDR3 protein: CASSLAGSGEKLFF
D gene: NA; clone size: NA; J gene: TRBJ2-7; V gene: TRBV11-2; CDR3 length: 13; CDR3 DNA: TGTGCCAGCAGCTTAGGAGGGCCAACGGAGCAGTACTTC; CDR3 protein: CASSLGGPTEQYF
D gene: TRBD1; clone size: NA; J gene: TRBJ1-5; V gene: TRBV2; CDR3 length: 15; CDR3 DNA: TGTGCCAGCAACGGGGACAGGGGGTCCAATCAGCCCCAGCATTTT; CDR3 protein: CASNGDRGSNQPQHF
D gene: NA; clone size: NA; J gene: TRBJ1-4; V gene: TRBV18; CDR3 length: 15; CDR3 DNA: TGTGCCAGCTCACCACGAAGGGCGTCGAACGAAAAACTGTTTTTT; CDR3 protein: CASSPRRASNEKLFF
D gene: NA; clone size: NA; J gene: TRBJ2-1; V gene: TRBV15; CDR3 length: 13; CDR3 DNA: TGTGCCACCAGCAGACGCCTGGACGAGAAGCAGTTCTTC; CDR3 protein: CATSRRLDEKQFF
D gene: NA; clone size: few; J gene: TRBJ2-5; V gene: TRBV4-1; CDR3 length: 14; CDR3 DNA: TGCGCCAGCAGCCAAGATAGGCCGCTAGAGACCCAGTACTTC; CDR3 protein: CASSQDRPLETQYF
D gene: NA; clone size: few; J gene: TRBJ2-2; V gene: TRBV3-1; CDR3 length: 14; CDR3 DNA: TGTGCCAGCAGAAATACACAGAGAGCCGGGGAGCTGTTTTTT; CDR3 protein: CASRNTQRAGELFF
D gene: TRBD2; clone size: few; J gene: TRBJ2-2; V gene: TRBV11-1; CDR3 length: 16; CDR3 DNA: TGTGCCAGCAGCCGAAGTAGCGGGAGGGCCACCGGGGAGCTGTTTTTT; CDR3 protein: CASSRSSGRATGELFF
D gene: NA; clone size: NA; J gene: TRBJ2-1; V gene: TRBV7-9; CDR3 length: 16; CDR3 DNA: TGTGCCAGCACCAGGGGTCTAGCGGACTCCTACAATGAGCAGTTCTTC; CDR3 protein: CASTRGLADSYNEQFF
D gene: NA; clone size: NA; J gene: TRBJ1-5; V gene: TRBV20-1; CDR3 length: 14; CDR3 DNA: TGCAGTGCTCTTGGGGCCGTTAGCAATCAGCCCCAGCATTTT; CDR3 protein: CSALGAVSNQPQHF
D gene: NA; clone size: few; J gene: TRBJ2-5; V gene: TRBV9; CDR3 length: 14; CDR3 DNA: TGTGCCAGCAGCGTAAGACCCTCGTGGGAGACCCAGTACTTC; CDR3 protein: CASSVRPSWETQYF
D gene: NA; clone size: many; J gene: TRBJ2-3; V gene: TRBV5-1; CDR3 length: 12; CDR3 DNA: TGCGCCAGCAGCTCCGATCGGAATACGCAGTATTTT; CDR3 protein: CASSSDRNTQYF
D gene: NA; clone size: NA; J gene: TRBJ1-5; V gene: TRBV24-1; CDR3 length: 14; CDR3 DNA: TGTGCCACCCAGGGCCCCTATAGCAATCAGCCCCAGCATTTT; CDR3 protein: CATQGPYSNQPQHF
D gene: TRBD1; clone size: many; J gene: TRBJ2-4; V gene: TRBV5-1; CDR3 length: 14; CDR3 DNA: TGCGCCAGCAGATCTACAGGGGACAAAAACATTCAGTACTTC; CDR3 protein: CASRSTGDKNIQYF
D gene: NA; clone size: NA; J gene: TRBJ2-5; V gene: TRBV15; CDR3 length: 15; CDR3 DNA: TGTGCCACCAGCAGAGATCGGGGCAGCCAAGAGACCCAGTACTTC; CDR3 protein: CATSRDRGSQETQYF